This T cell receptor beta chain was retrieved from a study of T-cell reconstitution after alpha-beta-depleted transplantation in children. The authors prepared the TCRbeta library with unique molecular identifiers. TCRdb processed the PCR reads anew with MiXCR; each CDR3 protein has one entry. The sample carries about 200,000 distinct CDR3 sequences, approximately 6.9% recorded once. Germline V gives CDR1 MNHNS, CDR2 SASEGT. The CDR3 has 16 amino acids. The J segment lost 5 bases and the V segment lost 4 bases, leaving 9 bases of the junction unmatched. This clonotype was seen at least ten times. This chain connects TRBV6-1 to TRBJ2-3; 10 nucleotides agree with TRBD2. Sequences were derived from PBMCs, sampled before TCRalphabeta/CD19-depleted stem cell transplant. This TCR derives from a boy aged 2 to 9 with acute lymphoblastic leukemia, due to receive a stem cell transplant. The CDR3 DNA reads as TGTGCCAGCAGTGTGTCTAGCGGGAGTAGGATAGATACGCAGTATTTT. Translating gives CASSVSSGSRIDTQYF.